Listed below are T cell receptor beta chains from one sample, sequenced in a study of T cell responses to AZD1222 COVID-19 vaccine. Measured with immunoSEQ multiplex PCR; TCRdb has only the in-frame clones, and not every one. The sample shows 90,000 to 150,000 clones, approximately 89% of them seen only once. Sequenced material: peripheral blood, taken on day 0 of AZD1222 vaccination. These receptors came from an adult in good health. CDR3s include the opening cysteine and the closing phenylalanine or tryptophan. Each record gives: V gene, J gene, D gene, clone size, CDR3 length, CDR3 protein, CDR3 DNA. The D gene is left open where the match is weak. Clone size is not always given. Where it is, it says once, few, many or a class for expanded clones.

>TRBV7-7|TRBJ2-2|TRBD2|.|20
CASSPRQPGRTSGSYGELFF
TGTGCCAGCAGCCCGCGACAACCTGGGCGGACTAGCGGGAGTTACGGGGAGCTGTTTTTT
>TRBV5-1|TRBJ1-1|.|.|16
CASSSLTGTLNTEAFF
TGCGCCAGCAGCTCCTTGACTGGGACACTGAACACTGAAGCTTTCTTT
>TRBV7-2|TRBJ1-1|.|.|13
CASSQGMNTEAFF
TGTGCCAGCAGTCAAGGGATGAACACTGAAGCTTTCTTT
>TRBV7-2|TRBJ1-2|.|.|16
CASSLAPGTSNYGYTF
TGTGCCAGCAGCTTAGCCCCAGGGACAAGCAACTATGGCTACACCTTC
>TRBV30|TRBJ1-2|.|.|12
CAWSTGGYGYTF
TGTGCCTGGAGTACCGGGGGCTATGGCTACACCTTC
>TRBV4-2|TRBJ1-1|.|.|15
CASSQEGQGRTEAFF
TGTGCCAGCAGCCAAGAAGGGCAGGGGAGGACTGAAGCTTTCTTT
>TRBV5-5|TRBJ2-2|.|.|16
CASSLAGGAGTGELFF
TGTGCCAGCAGCTTGGCCGGGGGCGCCGGCACCGGGGAGCTGTTTTTT
>TRBV6-5|TRBJ1-3|.|.|14
CASSTPGVGNTIYF
TGTGCCAGCAGTACCCCAGGGGTCGGAAACACCATATATTTT
>TRBV27|TRBJ2-2|.|once|13
CASSLRVTGELFF
TGTGCCAGCAGTTTAAGGGTAACCGGGGAGCTGTTTTTT
>TRBV19|TRBJ2-1|.|.|15
CASSGDSNFYNEQFF
TGTGCCAGTAGCGGGGACTCCAACTTCTACAATGAGCAGTTCTTC
>TRBV18|TRBJ1-2|TRBD1|.|16
CASSLGTGGLSYGYTF
TGTGCCAGCTCTCTAGGGACAGGGGGACTCTCATATGGCTACACCTTC
>TRBV6-2/TRBV6-3|TRBJ2-5|.|.|18
CASSYPRLAGGGQETQYF
TGTGCCAGCAGTTACCCCCGCCTAGCCGGTGGAGGCCAAGAGACCCAGTACTTC
>TRBV3-1/TRBV3-2|TRBJ1-4|.|.|13
CASRRSGGEKLFF
TGTGCCAGCAGGAGGAGCGGCGGGGAAAAACTGTTTTTT
>TRBV5-1|TRBJ2-7|.|.|11
CASSLEYEQYF
TGCGCCAGCAGCTTGGAATACGAGCAGTACTTC
>TRBV7-2|TRBJ2-1|.|.|17
CASSLVDDIGVGSEQFF
TGTGCCAGCAGCTTAGTGGACGACATTGGGGTCGGCAGTGAGCAGTTCTTC
>TRBV19|TRBJ1-2|.|.|14
CASREDRERRGYTF
TGTGCCAGTAGGGAGGACCGGGAACGGCGGGGCTACACCTTC